This TCR beta chain was sequenced in a study of blood T cell repertoires in COVID-19. About the study: Italy, Spain and the United States were the sources of the convalescent and acute COVID-19 samples. Sample material is recorded as cDNA or gDNA derived from T cells, B-cell-depleted T cells, or PBMCs.

CDR1 SGHKS and CDR2 YYEKEE come from the germline V gene (reference sequence). The CDR3 sequence is 15 residues long. Trimming stripped 4 bases from V and 1 base from J, with 14 bases between. As originally analysed: Estimated nucleated cell counts came from reference gene primer amplification. Repertoires were generated with immunoSEQ multiplex PCR, while TCRdb's copy carries only in-frame clones and drops some. Clone size and the V and J calls come from that table; the DNA yielded D and trimming. The profile shows approximately 210,000 clones, 82% of them singletons. This clone has just a few counts.

Sequenced sample: peripheral blood. V is TRBV5-5 and J is TRBJ1-2, with D uncertain. The TCR sequence derives from a woman between 40 and 50 years old with acute or convalescent COVID-19. The DNA for the CDR3 is TGTGCCAGCAGCGGTTCGTTGGGCAGTAACTATGGCTACACCTTC. Amino acid sequence: CASSGSLGSNYGYTF.